Presented here are 24 T cell receptor beta chains from one specimen sequenced in a study of cytomegalovirus exposure and HLA in healthy donors. The primer mix had 60 Vbeta and 13 Jbeta primers. The protocol was immunoSEQ multiplex PCR, while the TCRdb copy is restricted to in-frame clones and leaves out a portion. The sample spans around 140,000 clones; the ten largest clones claim around 1.5%. The material sequenced was PBMCs. The receptors originated from a woman aged 45-65 years in good health and CMV-seronegative.

The chain uses TRBV5-1 and TRBJ1-1; TRBD1 is a possible D gene (6 bases). V lost 4 bases to trimming and J lost 1 base, with 17 bases between them. The CDR3 spans 16 residues. The germline gives CDR1 SGHRS, CDR2 YFSETQ. The CDR3 DNA sequence: TGCGCCAGCAGCCCGGCTGCCGGGACACCGAACACTGAAGCTTTCTTT. This sequence encodes CASSPAAGTPNTEAFF.

In nucleotides, the CDR3 is TGTGCCAACACACCATATGGCTACACCTTC. Its protein product is CANTPYGYTF. The chain recombines TRBV9 with TRBJ1-2; D remains ambiguous. Trimming left V 9 bases short and J 5 bases short, with 8 bases between. There are 10 residues in the CDR3. Germline CDR1 is SGDLS and CDR2 is YYNGEE.

V is TRBV2 and J is TRBJ1-5; the match to TRBD1 covers 8 bases. J lost 2 bases, V lost 6 bases, and 6 bases had no gene match. Germline loops: CDR1 SNHLY, CDR2 FYNNEI. This CDR3 has 15 amino acids. CDR3 region: CASRPRGPGNQPQHF. CDR3 nucleotide sequence: TGTGCCAGCAGGCCCAGGGGGCCAGGCAATCAGCCCCAGCATTTT.

The chain combines TRBV6-6 with TRBJ1-5; the match to TRBD1 covers 7 bases. This CDR3 spans 14 amino acids. The trim removed 11 bases at V and 5 bases at J, leaving 12 bases unmatched. Germline assignment: CDR1 MNHNY and CDR2 SVGAGI (reference sequence). The CDR3 DNA reads as TGTGCCGGACCTACAGGGGATTCCCATCAGCCCCAGCATTTT. Translating gives CAGPTGDSHQPQHF.

This chain connects TRBV15 to TRBJ2-2, with D perhaps matching TRBD2 (6 bases). V was shortened by 0 bases and J by 4 bases, with 15 bases between the two germline ends. CDR3 length: 17 amino acids. CDR1 and CDR2 (germline): LNHNV, YYDKDF (reference sequence). In DNA form, the CDR3 reads TGTGCCACCAGCAGAGAGATCTTTGCGGGGTCCACCGGGGAGCTGTTTTTT. Its protein is CATSREIFAGSTGELFF. The full variable domain, its missing parts supplied by reference TRBV15 and TRBJ2-2, is DAMVIQNPRYQVTQFGKPVTLSCSQTLNHNVMYWYQQKSSQAPKLLFHYYDKDFNNEADTPDNFQSRRPNTSFCFLDIRSPGLGDTAMYLCATSREIFAGSTGELFFGEGSRLTVL.

The chain employs TRBV30 and TRBJ2-1, with 7 positions matching TRBD1. The CDR3 runs 14 residues. Germline CDR1 reads GTSNPN; CDR2 reads SVGIG (reference sequence). Losses at the gene ends were 0 bases for V and 4 bases for J; bases not matched to a gene: 3. As DNA, the CDR3 is TGTGCCTGGAGTGTATTGGACAGGTACAATGAGCAGTTCTTC. This encodes CAWSVLDRYNEQFF.

V and J are TRBV7-3 and TRBJ2-1; TRBD2 is a possible D gene (6 bases). CDR1 SGHTA and CDR2 FQGTGA come from the germline V gene. The CDR3 runs to 13 residues. Trimming cost V 0 bases and J 9 bases, with 9 bases left between them. The CDR3 sequence: CASSLTRGGEQFF. For the CDR3, the DNA is TGTGCCAGCAGCTTAACGAGGGGAGGTGAGCAGTTCTTC. Full variable domain (remainder filled in from reference TRBV7-3 and TRBJ2-1): GAGVSQTPSNKVTEKGKYVELRCDPISGHTALYWYRQSLGQGPEFLIYFQGTGAADDSGLPNDRFFAVRPEGSVSTLKIQRTERGDSAVYLCASSLTRGGEQFFGPGTRLTVL.

The chain couples TRBV19 to TRBJ2-7; D uncertain. With 3 bases removed from V and 2 bases from J, the gap between germline ends came to 11 bases. The CDR3 sequence is 14 residues long. The germline gives CDR1 LNHDA, CDR2 SQIVND (reference sequence). CDR3 nucleotides: TGTGCCAGTAGTATCTCCCGCGGAACCTACGAGCAGTACTTC. Translating gives CASSISRGTYEQYF.

V and J are TRBV6-1 and TRBJ1-5; 9 bases line up with TRBD1. J was trimmed by 7 bases and V by 8 bases; bases with no gene match: 9. This CDR3 is 14 amino acids long. Germline V gene lookup returns CDR1 MNHNS and CDR2 SASEGT. For the CDR3, the DNA is TGTGCCAGCTCTACCGGGACAGGGCCCCAGCCCCAGCATTTT. The encoded protein is CASSTGTGPQPQHF.

The chain carries TRBV30 and TRBJ2-7; unclear D gene. The CDR3 totals 11 residues. CDR1 is GTSNPN, CDR2 SVGIG, per germline (reference sequence). The V gene lost 2 bases and the J gene lost 4 bases, with 6 bases spanning the gap. The CDR3 nucleotides read TGTGCCTGGAGTTTCAGTTACGAGCAGTACTTC. Its protein product is CAWSFSYEQYF.

The chain couples TRBV25-1 to TRBJ2-5; D is possibly TRBD2 (6 bases). Trimming stripped 6 bases from V and 1 base from J, with 12 bases between. The CDR3 extends over 14 amino acids. The germline gives CDR1 MGHDK, CDR2 SYGVNS. The CDR3 coding sequence is TGTGCCAGCAGAGCCGGGACTGGCCAAGAGACCCAGTACTTC. It translates to CASRAGTGQETQYF.

V gene TRBV28 combines with J gene TRBJ2-7, with TRBD2 identical over 9 bases. The CDR3 has 14 residues. Germline V gene sequence: CDR1 MDHEN, CDR2 SYDVKM. V gave up 3 bases and J gave up 3 bases; unmatched junction bases: 3. CDR3 loop: CASSFLAGIYEQYF. CDR3 nucleotides: TGTGCCAGCAGTTTTCTAGCGGGGATCTACGAGCAGTACTTC.

The V gene is TRBV19, the J gene TRBJ2-2, with 8 bases identical to TRBD2. With 5 bases clipped from V and 2 bases from J, the junction kept 7 bases outside the gene matches. Per germline, CDR1 LNHDA and CDR2 SQIVND (reference sequence). The CDR3 has 16 residues. CDR3 sequence reads: CASSSSGRSNTGELFF. The CDR3 region has the DNA TGTGCCAGTAGTTCCAGCGGGAGAAGTAACACCGGGGAGCTGTTTTTT.

This rearrangement joins TRBV5-1 to TRBJ2-1, with D maybe TRBD1 (5 bases). The CDR3 sequence is 16 residues long. V gave up 0 bases and J gave up 5 bases, with 15 bases separating them. Germline CDR1 is SGHRS and CDR2 is YFSETQ. The CDR3 DNA is TGCGCCAGCAGCTTGGGACAGACCCTAACCGACAATGAGCAGTTCTTC. This codes for CASSLGQTLTDNEQFF.

The CDR3 region is CATSKSSPARAGVRTDTQYF. CDR3 bases: TGTGCCACCAGCAAGAGCTCCCCGGCCCGGGCGGGAGTACGCACAGATACGCAGTATTTT. The chain is built from TRBV15 and TRBJ2-3; 7 bases fit TRBD2. This CDR3 region has 20 residues. In germline, CDR1 is LNHNV, CDR2 YYDKDF (reference sequence). Trimming took 4 bases from V and 1 from J; bases not matched to a gene: 20.

The chain couples TRBV11-2 to TRBJ2-7, with D possibly matching TRBD2 (5 bases). V was cut by 2 bases and J by 0 bases, with 11 bases left in between. The length of the CDR3 is 15 residues. CDR1 is SGHAT and CDR2 is FQNNGV in the germline V gene. The CDR3 coding sequence is TGTGCCAGCAGCTTATTCCGGGGAAGCTCCTACGAGCAGTACTTC. It is translated as CASSLFRGSSYEQYF.

The CDR3: CASRHPTSGGAHEQFF. The CDR3, as DNA: TGCGCCAGCAGGCATCCGACTAGCGGGGGGGCACATGAGCAGTTCTTC. The gene calls are TRBV10-2 and TRBJ2-1; 14 nucleotides agree with TRBD2. The V gene end was trimmed by 6 bases and the J gene end by 8 bases; junction bases not matched to a gene: 9. Germline V gene lookup returns CDR1 WSHSY and CDR2 SAAADI. CDR3 length: 16 amino acids.

The V and J genes are TRBV7-7 and TRBJ2-2, with 9 bases lining up with TRBD2. Per the germline V gene, CDR1 is SSHAT and CDR2 is FNYEAQ (reference sequence). CDR3 size: 18 residues. Trimming took 1 base from V and 7 from J; bases not matched to a gene: 13. The CDR3 sequence: CASSLEYRSGRKNGELFF. DNA for the CDR3: TGTGCCAGCAGCTTAGAGTACAGAAGCGGGAGGAAGAACGGGGAGCTGTTTTTT.

The chain is built from TRBV29-1 and TRBJ2-2, with D unresolved. CDR3 length equals 14 residues. The V and J ends lost 6 bases and 4 bases respectively, with 15 bases between them. Germline V gene sequence: CDR1 SQVTM, CDR2 ANQGSEA. CDR3 amino acids: CSVSKARRTGELFF. As DNA, the CDR3 is TGCAGCGTATCGAAAGCCAGGCGCACCGGGGAGCTGTTTTTT.

This chain uses TRBV4-3 with TRBJ2-7, with TRBD1 matching over 7 bases. Per the germline V gene, CDR1 is LGHNA and CDR2 is YSLEER. V trimming: 4 bases; J trimming: 2 bases; junction bases outside the gene matches: 5. This CDR3 has 14 residues. Written as DNA, the CDR3 is TGCGCCAGCAGCCCCCGGACAGGACCCTACGAGCAGTACTTC. Translation gives CASSPRTGPYEQYF.

This chain links TRBV6-1 with TRBJ1-2; no definite D call. There are 16 residues in the CDR3. Trimming removed 1 base from V and 0 bases from J, with 12 bases in between. CDR1 is MNHNS and CDR2 is SASEGT in the germline V gene. The CDR3: CASSEGRQLANYGYTF. DNA of the CDR3: TGTGCCAGCAGTGAAGGGCGGCAGTTAGCTAACTATGGCTACACCTTC.

This chain joins TRBV5-4 and TRBJ2-4; the match to TRBD1 covers 11 bases. The CDR3 is 16 amino acids. V was clipped by 4 bases and J by 6 bases; unmatched bases: 9. Germline values: CDR1 SGHNT, CDR2 YYREEE (reference sequence). The CDR3 sequence is CASSLGDRGSGNIQYF. In nucleotides, the CDR3 is TGTGCCAGCAGCCTGGGGGACAGGGGGTCGGGAAACATTCAGTACTTC.

The chain links TRBV5-1 to TRBJ2-1; the D is unclear. CDR1 is SGHRS and CDR2 is YFSETQ in the germline V gene. With 4 bases removed from V and 4 bases from J, the gap between germline ends came to 6 bases. The length of the CDR3 is 12 residues. CDR3 sequence: CASSAAYNEQFF. The CDR3 region has the DNA TGCGCCAGCAGCGCAGCGTACAATGAGCAGTTCTTC.

This sequence joins TRBV6-5 and TRBJ2-5; D is possibly TRBD2 (5 bases). The germline V and J ends were trimmed by 5 bases and 4 bases, with 14 bases remaining between them. The CDR3 extends over 14 amino acids. Germline lookup yields CDR1 MNHEY and CDR2 SVGAGI. The CDR3 reads CASSRTGITETQYF. The CDR3 DNA reads as TGTGCCAGCAGTAGGACGGGGATCACAGAGACCCAGTACTTC.